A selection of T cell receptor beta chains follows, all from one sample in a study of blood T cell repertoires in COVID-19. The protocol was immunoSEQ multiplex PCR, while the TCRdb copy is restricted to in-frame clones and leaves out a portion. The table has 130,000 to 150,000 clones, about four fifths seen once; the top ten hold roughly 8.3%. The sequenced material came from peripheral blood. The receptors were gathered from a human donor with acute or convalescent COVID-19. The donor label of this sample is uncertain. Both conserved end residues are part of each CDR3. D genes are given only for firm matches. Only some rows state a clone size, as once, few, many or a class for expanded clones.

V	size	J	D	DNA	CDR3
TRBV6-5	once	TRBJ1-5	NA	TGTGCCAGCAGTCGGGGTGTACAGCCCCAGCATTTT	CASSRGVQPQHF
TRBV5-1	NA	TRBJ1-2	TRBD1	TGCGCCAGCGCCCCGGAAGAGGGACAGGGGTATGGCTACACCTTC	CASAPEEGQGYGYTF
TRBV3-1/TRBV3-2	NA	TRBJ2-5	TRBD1	TGTGCCAGCAGCCTGACAGGGGTGGGAGAGACCCAGTACTTC	CASSLTGVGETQYF
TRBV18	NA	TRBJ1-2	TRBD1	TGTGCCAGCTGGGACAGGGGAGACTATGGCTACACCTTC	CASWDRGDYGYTF
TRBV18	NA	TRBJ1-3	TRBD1	TGTGCCAGCTCACCAGACGGGACAGCTGGAAACACCATATATTTT	CASSPDGTAGNTIYF
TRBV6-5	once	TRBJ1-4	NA	TGTGCCAGCCAGACAACGAGGGCAACTAATGAAAAACTGTTTTTT	CASQTTRATNEKLFF
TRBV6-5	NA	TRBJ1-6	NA	TGTGCCAGCAGTTACTCGGGGGCTTGGAATTCACCCCTCCACTTT	CASSYSGAWNSPLHF
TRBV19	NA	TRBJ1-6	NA	TGTGCCAGTAAGTCGGACACTCGCTCCTATAATTCACCCCTCCACTTT	CASKSDTRSYNSPLHF
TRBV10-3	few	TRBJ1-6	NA	TGTGCCATCACCGAAACAGCAAATTCACCCCTCCACTTT	CAITETANSPLHF
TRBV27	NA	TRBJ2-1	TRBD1	TGTGCCAGCAGTTCCGGGACAGGGGGCAATGAGCAGTTCTTC	CASSSGTGGNEQFF
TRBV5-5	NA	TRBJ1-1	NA	TGTGCCAGCAGCTTGCTTGGAGTGTTGAACACTGAAGCTTTCTTT	CASSLLGVLNTEAFF
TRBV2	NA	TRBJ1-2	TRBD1	TGTGCCAGCAGTGGAGGGACAGGTTTCTATGGCTACACCTTC	CASSGGTGFYGYTF
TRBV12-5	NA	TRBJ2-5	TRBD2	TGTGCTAGTGGATATGGGGGGGGTAGGGAGACCCAGTACTTC	CASGYGGGRETQYF
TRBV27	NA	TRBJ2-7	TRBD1	TGTGCCAGCAGTTCCCTCCCCGGGACAGGGGGCCACGAGCAGTACTTC	CASSSLPGTGGHEQYF
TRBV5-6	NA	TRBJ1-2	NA	TGTGCCAGCAGCTTGGGCAGGGGAGATGGCTACACCTTC	CASSLGRGDGYTF
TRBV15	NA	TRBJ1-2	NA	TGTGCCACCAGCAGAGATCAGGTCAGGGGCTATGGCTACACCTTC	CATSRDQVRGYGYTF
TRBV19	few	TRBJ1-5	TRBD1	TGTGCCAGTAGGGACAGGGAGAATCAGCCCCAGCATTTT	CASRDRENQPQHF
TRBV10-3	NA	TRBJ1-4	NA	TGTGCCACCCAGGCAGGGTTGAATGAAAAACTGTTTTTT	CATQAGLNEKLFF
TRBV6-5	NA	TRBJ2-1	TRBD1	TGTGCCAGCAGCCCCGGGACAGGGGAGGTCAATGAGCAGTTCTTC	CASSPGTGEVNEQFF
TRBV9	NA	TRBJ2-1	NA	TGTGCCAGCAGCGCCCAGGGGTCTCAGGGCAATGAGCAGTTCTTC	CASSAQGSQGNEQFF
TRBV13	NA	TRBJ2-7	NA	TGTGCCAGTCGACACCAAGGGGCTGACCCCTACGAGCAGTACTTC	CASRHQGADPYEQYF
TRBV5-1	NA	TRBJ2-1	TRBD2	TGCGCCAGCAGGGATAGCGGGAGCTCCTACAATGAGCAGTTCTTC	CASRDSGSSYNEQFF
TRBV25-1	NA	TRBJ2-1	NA	TGTGCCAGCGGCACGGTGGGGAGCGAAAGCAATGAGCAGTTCTTC	CASGTVGSESNEQFF
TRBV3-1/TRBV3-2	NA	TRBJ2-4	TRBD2	TGTGCCAGCAGCCAACGCGGGGGGGTTGCCAAAAACATTCAGTACTTC	CASSQRGGVAKNIQYF
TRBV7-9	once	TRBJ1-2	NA	TGTGCCAGCAGCCCCCCCACGGGTCCGGGAATAGGCTACACCTTC	CASSPPTGPGIGYTF
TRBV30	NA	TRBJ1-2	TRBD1	TGTGCCTGGAGTTCTCCCGGGACAGGGACCTATGGCTACACCTTC	CAWSSPGTGTYGYTF
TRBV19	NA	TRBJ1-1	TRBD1	TGTGCCACCAGACGCGGACAGGGAGGGACTGAAGCTTTCTTT	CATRRGQGGTEAFF
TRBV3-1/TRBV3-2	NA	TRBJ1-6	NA	TGTGCCAGCAGCCACCAGGAGGCGAATTCACCCCTCCACTTT	CASSHQEANSPLHF
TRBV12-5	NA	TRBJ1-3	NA	TGTGCTAGTGGTTTGAATAGAAACACCATATATTTT	CASGLNRNTIYF
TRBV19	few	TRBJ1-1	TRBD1	TGTGCCAGTAGTCCGGGACAGGGGTTAAGGACTGAAGCTTTCTTT	CASSPGQGLRTEAFF
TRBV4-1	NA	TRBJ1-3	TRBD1	TGCGCCAGCAGCCGCCTATACGAGGGACAGGGGGACTCTGGAAACACCATATATTTT	CASSRLYEGQGDSGNTIYF
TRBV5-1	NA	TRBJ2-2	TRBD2	TGCGCCAGCAGCTTTCGGGGGGGCCCTAACACCGGGGAGCTGTTTTTT	CASSFRGGPNTGELFF
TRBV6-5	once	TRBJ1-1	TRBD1	TGTGCCAGCAGCTCGACAGGGCTCTTGCATGAAGCTTTCTTT	CASSSTGLLHEAFF
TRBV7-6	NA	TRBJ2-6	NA	TGTGCCAGCAGCTTAGCGTCCCTCTCTGGGGCCAACGTCCTGACTTTC	CASSLASLSGANVLTF
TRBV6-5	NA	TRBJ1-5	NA	TGTGCCAGCGGGGCAGGGTTATATAGCAATCAGCCCCAGCATTTT	CASGAGLYSNQPQHF
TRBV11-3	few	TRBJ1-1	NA	TGTGCCAGCAGGGCCGACAGGTGGGCCACTGAAGCTTTCTTT	CASRADRWATEAFF
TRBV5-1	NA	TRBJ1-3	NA	TGCGCCAGCAGCTTGTCGGGATCTGGAAACACCATATATTTT	CASSLSGSGNTIYF
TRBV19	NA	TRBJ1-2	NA	TGTGCCAGTAGAGGGGCTTATGGCTACACCTTC	CASRGAYGYTF
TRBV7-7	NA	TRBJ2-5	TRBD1	TGTGCCAGCAGCCCCCTGGGGACAGGGGGCCAAGAGACCCAGTACTTC	CASSPLGTGGQETQYF
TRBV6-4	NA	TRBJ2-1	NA	TGTGCCAGCAGTGACTCTGGCAACTACAATGAGCAGTTCTTC	CASSDSGNYNEQFF
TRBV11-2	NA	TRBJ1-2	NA	TGTGCCAGCAGCTTAGCCAGGGATGGTCGTGGCTACACCTTC	CASSLARDGRGYTF
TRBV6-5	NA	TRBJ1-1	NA	TGTGCCAGCAATAGTGGGGGGACTGAAGCTTTCTTT	CASNSGGTEAFF
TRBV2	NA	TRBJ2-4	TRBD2	TGTGCCAGCGGGAGGGGTGGCGTGAAAAACATTCAGTACTTC	CASGRGGVKNIQYF
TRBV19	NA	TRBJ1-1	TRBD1	TGTGCCAGTACCCCGGGACAGGGGGCGCGTGACACTGAAGCTTTCTTT	CASTPGQGARDTEAFF
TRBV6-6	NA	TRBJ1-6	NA	TGTGCCAGCTGTTCGACTCGGAATAATTCACCCCTCCACTTT	CASCSTRNNSPLHF
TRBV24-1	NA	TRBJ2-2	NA	TGTGCCACCAGTGTATCAGAAGGCGGGGTGAACACCGGGGAGCTGTTTTTT	CATSVSEGGVNTGELFF
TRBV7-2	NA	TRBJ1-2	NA	TGTGCCAGCAGTCCGGGGGGGGCGGCCTATGGCTACACCTTC	CASSPGGAAYGYTF
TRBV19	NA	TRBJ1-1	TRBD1	TGTGCCAGTAGTATAGGGGGGACAGGAGATATGAACACTGAAGCTTTCTTT	CASSIGGTGDMNTEAFF
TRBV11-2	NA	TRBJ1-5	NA	TGTGCCAGCAGCTTAGGCAACAGGGAAAATCAGCCCCAGCATTTT	CASSLGNRENQPQHF
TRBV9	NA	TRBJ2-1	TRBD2	TGTGCCAGCAGCTTCGGCGATAGCGGGTACAGCTCCTACAATGAGCAGTTCTTC	CASSFGDSGYSSYNEQFF